This T cell receptor (beta chain) was recorded in a study of post-analysis software for immune sequencing data. About the study: The cohort encompassed relapsing-remitting, secondary progressive and progressive-relapsing multiple sclerosis disease courses. Study-level results: Samples prepared in the same batch strongly co-clustered by F measure. Patients with multiple sclerosis recorded significantly lower normalized Chao1 diversity than controls, the study found.

Unique molecular identifiers featured in each of the TCR beta cDNA libraries. TCRdb used MiXCR to reprocess the PCR reads, holding one entry per CDR3 protein. Of a few hundred thousand distinct CDR3 sequences listed, around 34% are singletons. A remark on this clonotype: The antigen remains unidentified.

The sequence was obtained from a girl aged 2 to 17 with multiple sclerosis. The sample consisted of blood.

In DNA, the CDR3 is TGCAGTGCTACTAGGGACAGTGGGATGAACACTGAAGCTTTCTTT. Protein product: CSATRDSGMNTEAFF. The chain carries TRBV20-1 and TRBJ1-1, with 7 nucleotides matching TRBD1. The V gene's germline CDR1 is DFQATT and CDR2 SNEGSKA (reference sequence). The J segment lost 0 bases and the V segment lost 4 bases, leaving 8 bases of the junction unmatched. CDR3 length equals 15 residues.